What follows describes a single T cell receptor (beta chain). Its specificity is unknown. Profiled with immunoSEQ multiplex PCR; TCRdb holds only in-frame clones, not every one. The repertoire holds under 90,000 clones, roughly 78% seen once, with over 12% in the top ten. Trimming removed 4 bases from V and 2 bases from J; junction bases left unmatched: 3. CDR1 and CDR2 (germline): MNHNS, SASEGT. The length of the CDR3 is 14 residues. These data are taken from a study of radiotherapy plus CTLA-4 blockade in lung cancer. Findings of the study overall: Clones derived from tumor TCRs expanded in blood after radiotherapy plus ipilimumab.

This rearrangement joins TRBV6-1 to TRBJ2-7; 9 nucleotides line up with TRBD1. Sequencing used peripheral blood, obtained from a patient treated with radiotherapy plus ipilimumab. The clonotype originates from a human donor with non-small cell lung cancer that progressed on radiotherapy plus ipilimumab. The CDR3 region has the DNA TGTGCCAGCAGTGTGGACAGGGGACCCTACGAGCAGTACTTC. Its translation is CASSVDRGPYEQYF.